The TCR beta chain described here comes from a study of graft-versus-host responses after intestinal transplantation. Study as a whole: Tacrolimus plus steroids were given to all recipients for approximately 3 years, preceded by anti-thymocyte globulin induction.

This clone was seen more than once but under ten times. The antigen is unknown. Data came from immunoSEQ multiplex PCR; TCRdb stores just in-frame clones and leaves some out. The repertoire holds about 80,000 clones, with 70% to 90% as singletons. Findings and limits, study-wide: Detected in recipient marrow were GvH clones, some of which were first observed in ileum or blood.

Specimen: unstimulated CD4+ T cells sorted from spleen or lymph node cells, collected before intestinal transplant. The TCR originated in a human donor who received an intestinal transplant.

The CDR3 sequence is CASSYSGFPRGEQYF. In DNA, the CDR3 is TGTGCCAGCAGTTACTCAGGATTCCCAAGAGGGGAGCAGTACTTC. The rearrangement links TRBV6-5 to TRBJ2-7; tentatively, D is TRBD2 (5 bases). The germline CDR1 and CDR2 sequences are MNHEY and SVGAGI. Deletions cut 0 bases from V and 7 bases from J, with 16 bases between. The CDR3 length is 15 residues.